This T cell receptor beta chain was identified during a study of cytomegalovirus exposure and HLA in healthy donors. Primers for the PCR totalled 60 Vbeta and 13 Jbeta. The data were produced by immunoSEQ multiplex PCR, yet TCRdb's version contains in-frame clones alone and is incomplete. The top ten hold 11% of the sample, which has approximately 100,000 clones, roughly 82% seen once. The germline gives CDR1 SGHVS, CDR2 FQNEAQ. V lost 5 bases and J lost 7, with 14 bases in between. The CDR3 has 13 amino acids. This clone was seen a single time. This clonotype was obtained from a middle-aged man in good health and CMV-seropositive. This sequence joins TRBV7-8 and TRBJ2-5, with a tentative D call TRBD1 (6 bases). Input material: PBMCs. In DNA, the CDR3 is TGTGCCAGCAGCCCTGACAGGACGGGGACCCAGTACTTC. Amino acid sequence: CASSPDRTGTQYF.